This T cell receptor beta chain derives from a study of shared clonotypes between healthy human individuals. TCRdb's copy holds only in-frame clones and misses some; the assay was immunoSEQ multiplex PCR. The sample lists 800,000 or so clones; 96% were seen once. Naive CD8 cells, CD45RO-negative and positively selected for CCR7, excluded terminally differentiated effector memory CD45RA+ cells. This CDR3 contains 14 residues. V gave up 4 bases and J gave up 8 bases, with 18 bases separating them. CDR1 is SQVTM, CDR2 ANQGSEA, per germline. The sequencing input was naive CD8+ T cells sorted from blood. The sequence was collected from a man between 25 and 39 years old in good health. This chain joins TRBV29-1 and TRBJ2-1, with D possibly being TRBD1 or TRBD2 (5 bases each). The CDR3 DNA is TGCAGCGTTGGTCAGGGAAAACTAGGGTATGAGCAGTTCTTC. Its translation: CSVGQGKLGYEQFF.